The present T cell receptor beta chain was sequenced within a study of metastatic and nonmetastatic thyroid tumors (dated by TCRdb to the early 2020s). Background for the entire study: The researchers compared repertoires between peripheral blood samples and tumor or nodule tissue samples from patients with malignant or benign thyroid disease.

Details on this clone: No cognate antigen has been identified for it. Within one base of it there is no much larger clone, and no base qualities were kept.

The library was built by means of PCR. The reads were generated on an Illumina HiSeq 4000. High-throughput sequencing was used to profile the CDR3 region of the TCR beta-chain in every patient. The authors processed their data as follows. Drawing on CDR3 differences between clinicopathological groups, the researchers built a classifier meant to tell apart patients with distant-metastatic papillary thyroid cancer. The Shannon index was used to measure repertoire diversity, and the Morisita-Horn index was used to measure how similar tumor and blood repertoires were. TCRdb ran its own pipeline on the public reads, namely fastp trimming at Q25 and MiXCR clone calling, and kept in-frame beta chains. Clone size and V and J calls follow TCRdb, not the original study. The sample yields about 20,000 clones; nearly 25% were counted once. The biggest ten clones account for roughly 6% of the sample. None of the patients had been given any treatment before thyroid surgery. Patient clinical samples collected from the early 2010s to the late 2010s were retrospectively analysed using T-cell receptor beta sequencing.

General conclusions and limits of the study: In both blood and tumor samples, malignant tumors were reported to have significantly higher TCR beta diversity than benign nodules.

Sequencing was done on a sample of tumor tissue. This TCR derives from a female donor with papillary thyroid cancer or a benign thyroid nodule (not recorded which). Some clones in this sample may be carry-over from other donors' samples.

The DNA sequence reads TGTGCCTTGGGACAGGGGTACGAGCAGTACTTC. This encodes CALGQGYEQYF. The chain uses TRBV30 and TRBJ2-7; 10 bases in between match TRBD1. Based on the germline V gene (reference sequence), the CDR1 and CDR2 sequences are GTSNPN and SVGIG. Trimming accounts for 7 bases at V and 4 bases at J, while the number of junction bases matched to no gene is 1. CDR3 length: 11 amino acids, cysteine to phenylalanine. The entry retains the CDR3 DNA only, 33 bases that are in frame from base 1.